The entry below describes one TCR beta chain. The source of the sample is a study of T-cell reconstitution after alpha-beta-depleted transplantation in children. Unique molecular identifiers were incorporated into the prepared TCRbeta library. TCRdb recomputed calls from the PCR reads with MiXCR, one row per CDR3 protein. The table includes approximately 980,000 distinct CDR3 sequences, less than 30% detected once. The source was PBMCs, mostly from graft donor cells, collected 360 days after TCRalphabeta/CD19-depleted stem cell transplant. This TCR derives from a boy under three years old who had a stem cell transplant for SCID, so the T cells may come from the graft donor.

DNA of the CDR3: TGTGCCAGTAGTATCCAGTTTCGGCGAGATGAGCAGTTCTTC. Encoded protein: CASSIQFRRDEQFF. The rearrangement joins TRBV19 to TRBJ2-1; D is unresolved. CDR3 length equals 14 residues. Trimming cost V 3 bases and J 8 bases, with 14 bases left between them. Germline V gene data show CDR1 as LNHDA and CDR2 as SQIVND (reference sequence).